The 3 T cell receptor beta chains presented below share a single source sample, sequenced in a study of cytomegalovirus exposure and HLA in healthy donors. Libraries were prepared by immunoSEQ multiplex PCR; TCRdb keeps only in-frame clonotypes and omits some of them. This sample has approximately 150,000 clones; 80% to 90% occur once, and the top ten carry less than 5.5%. Sequencing was carried out using PBMCs. These receptors came from a man between 18 and 35 years old in good health and CMV-seropositive.

V usage is TRBV15 and J usage is TRBJ1-4; unclear D gene. V gave up 3 bases and J gave up 10 bases, with 18 bases separating them. The CDR3 contains 15 residues. Germline V CDR1 and CDR2: LNHNV, YYDKDF (reference sequence). CDR3 bases: TGTGCCACCAGCAGTCAATCAGGAGCCGCGGGAAAACTGTTTTTT. Translation: CATSSQSGAAGKLFF.

This chain connects TRBV6-1 to TRBJ2-7; TRBD1 is a possible D gene (6 bases). Trimming shortened V by 8 bases and J by 3 bases, and 8 bases separated the two germline ends. There are 11 residues in the CDR3. Germline CDR1 MNHNS, CDR2 SASEGT. This CDR3 is CASLQGYEQYF. In DNA form, the CDR3 reads TGTGCCAGCTTACAGGGCTACGAGCAGTACTTC.

This rearrangement joins TRBV7-9 to TRBJ1-4; 9 positions match TRBD1. The CDR3 loop spans 18 amino acids. The germline V gene encodes CDR1 SEHNR and CDR2 FQNEAQ (reference sequence). The trim removed 4 bases at V and 1 base at J, leaving 10 bases unmatched. CDR3 DNA sequence: TGTGCCAGCAGCTCACGGACAGGGGAGGAGAGAACTAATGAAAAACTGTTTTTT. It translates to CASSSRTGEERTNEKLFF.